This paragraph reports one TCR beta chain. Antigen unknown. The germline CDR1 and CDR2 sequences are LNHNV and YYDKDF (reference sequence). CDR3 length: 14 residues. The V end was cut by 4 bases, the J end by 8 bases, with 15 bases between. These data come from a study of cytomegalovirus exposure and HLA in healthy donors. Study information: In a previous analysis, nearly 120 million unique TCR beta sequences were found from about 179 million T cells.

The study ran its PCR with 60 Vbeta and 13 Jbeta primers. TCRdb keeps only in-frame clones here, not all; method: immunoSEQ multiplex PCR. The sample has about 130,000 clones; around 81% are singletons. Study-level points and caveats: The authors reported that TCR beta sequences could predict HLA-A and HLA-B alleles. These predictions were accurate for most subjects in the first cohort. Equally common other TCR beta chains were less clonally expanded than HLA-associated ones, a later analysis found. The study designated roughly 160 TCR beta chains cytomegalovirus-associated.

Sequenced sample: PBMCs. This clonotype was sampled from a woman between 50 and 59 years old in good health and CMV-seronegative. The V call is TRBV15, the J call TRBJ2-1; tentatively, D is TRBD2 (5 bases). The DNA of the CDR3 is TGTGCCACCAGCATTTCCCGGGGTGTGTATGAGCAGTTCTTC. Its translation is CATSISRGVYEQFF. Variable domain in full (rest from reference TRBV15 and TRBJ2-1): DAMVIQNPRYQVTQFGKPVTLSCSQTLNHNVMYWYQQKSSQAPKLLFHYYDKDFNNEADTPDNFQSRRPNTSFCFLDIRSPGLGDTAMYLCATSISRGVYEQFFGPGTRLTVL.